The present T cell receptor beta chain was sequenced within a study of blood T cell repertoires in COVID-19. Assay: immunoSEQ multiplex PCR; the TCRdb copy retains only in-frame clones and omits some. The table has 150,000 to 200,000 clones, about four fifths seen once. Trimming stripped 3 bases from V and 6 bases from J, with 14 bases between. Germline V gives CDR1 LGHDT, CDR2 YNNKEL (reference sequence). The CDR3 consists of 15 residues. Material: peripheral blood. The chain has TRBV3-1 (or the pseudogene TRBV3-2) and TRBJ2-2; D is possibly TRBD1 (6 bases). The receptor's source is a woman aged 80 or older with COVID-19, enrolled during active disease. The CDR3, as DNA: TGTGCCAGCAGCCACAGGGGCGGGCCCCCCGGGGAGCTGTTTTTT. Translation gives CASSHRGGPPGELFF.